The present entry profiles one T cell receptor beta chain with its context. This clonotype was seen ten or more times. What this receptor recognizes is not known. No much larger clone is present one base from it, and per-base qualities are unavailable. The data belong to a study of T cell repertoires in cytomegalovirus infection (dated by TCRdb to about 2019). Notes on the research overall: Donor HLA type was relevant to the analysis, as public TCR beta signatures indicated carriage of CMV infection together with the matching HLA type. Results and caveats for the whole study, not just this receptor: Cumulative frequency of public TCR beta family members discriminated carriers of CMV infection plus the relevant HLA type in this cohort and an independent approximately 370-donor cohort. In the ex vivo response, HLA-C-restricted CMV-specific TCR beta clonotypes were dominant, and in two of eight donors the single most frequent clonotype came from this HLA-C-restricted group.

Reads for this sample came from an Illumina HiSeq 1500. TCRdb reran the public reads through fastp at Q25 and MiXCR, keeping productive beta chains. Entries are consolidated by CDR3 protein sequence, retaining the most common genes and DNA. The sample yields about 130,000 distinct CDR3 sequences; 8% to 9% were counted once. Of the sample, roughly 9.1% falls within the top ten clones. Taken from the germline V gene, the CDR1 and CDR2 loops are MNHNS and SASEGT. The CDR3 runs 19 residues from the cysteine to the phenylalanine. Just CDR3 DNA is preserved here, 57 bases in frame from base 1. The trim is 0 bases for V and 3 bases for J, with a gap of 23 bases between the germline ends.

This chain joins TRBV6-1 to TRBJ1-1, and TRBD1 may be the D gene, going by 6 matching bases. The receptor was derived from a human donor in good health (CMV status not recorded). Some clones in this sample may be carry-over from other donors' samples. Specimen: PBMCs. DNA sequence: TGTGCCAGCAGTGAAGCGCCACTGGCTGCGGGCGGGGGGCACACTGAAGCTTTCTTT. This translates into CASSEAPLAAGGGHTEAFF.